This record covers a single T cell receptor (beta chain). Its antigen is still unknown. The record originates from a study of CXCR3-negative and CXCR3-positive naive CD8 T cells (dated by TCRdb to the late 2010s). Broadly, across the study: Some 150 million TRB reads were obtained in total, roughly 1.5 +/- 0.3 million reads per library. Naive subsets from a handful of donors and memory cells from 3 donors were included in the TRBV-TRBJ cluster analysis. Data from about 10 donors, pooled across two independent experiments, went into the diversity and physicochemical repertoire analyses. Beyond this particular receptor, the publication reports: Comparably high repertoire diversity was found in both naive subsets, whereas much lower repertoire diversity was found in memory CD8+ T cells. TRB CDR3s from CXCR3-positive naive cells showed higher hydrophobicity (lower Kidera factor 4), lower energy, and higher strength and volume indices than CXCR3-negative naive cells. Freshly isolated PBMCs were used for most assays because CXCR3 expression went down partially after cryopreservation. Because surface CD5, which is linked to self-reactivity in mice, was comparable between the naive subsets, TCR interaction strength was also inferred from the physicochemical properties of TRB CDR3s. Naive CXCR3-negative and CXCR3-positive cells from the same donor showed similar TRBV-TRBJ usage, whereas memory cells showed distinct patterns.

Each CD8+ T cell subset was flow-sorted in triplicate, and 300,000 to 350,000 cells per subset were placed directly into RLT lysis buffer. To exclude memory contaminants, naive CD8+ T cells were stringently defined as CD45RO-CCR7+CD27+CD95-. Using standard density gradient centrifugation, peripheral blood mononuclear cells were isolated from buffy coats. Naive CXCR3-negative and CXCR3-positive CD8+ T cells were flow-sorted using a FACSAria III. Total RNA was extracted from sorted cells using an RNeasy Mini Kit. Sequencer: NextSeq 550. The Human TCR Profiling Kit (MiLaboratory) was used to make UMI-labeled 5' RACE TRB cDNA libraries. The full amount of extracted RNA was used for cDNA synthesis, and the full amount of resulting cDNA was used for PCR amplification. Libraries were prepared in parallel using an identical number of PCR cycles. On the study's bioinformatics: About 50,000 +/- 10,000 unique UMI-labeled TRB cDNA molecules per library were extracted with MIGEC and MiXCR, with at least two reads per UMI required. On average, each library contained approximately 40,000 +/- 10,000 functional in-frame TRB CDR3 nucleotide clonotypes without stop codons. After downsampling to 5000 UMI-labeled TRB molecules per sample, diversity metrics, including normalized Shannon-Wiener and Chao1, were computed in VDJtools. For the central five CDR3 residues, VDJtools calculated physicochemical properties weighted by clonotype size, namely interaction energy, strength, volume and Kidera factor 4. One entry per CDR3 protein sequence results from the TCRdb reprocessing of the reads, with DNA left out. These V and J calls rely on TCRdb rather than the paper's analysis. The sample's table covers approximately 100,000 distinct CDR3 sequences. The leading ten clones occupy roughly 0.38% of the sample.

From the cysteine through the phenylalanine, the CDR3 covers 13 amino acids. Only the protein sequence is given. The germline V gene (reference sequence) supplies CDR1 SEHNR and CDR2 FQNEAQ. Sample: naive CXCR3+ CD8+ T cells from blood. The intended sense of this specimen's cell subset or site label: CD45RO-CCR7+CD27+CD95- naive CD8+ T cells expressing CXCR3 (TNR3+). This receptor was obtained from a human donor in good health. Some clones in this sample may be carry-over from other donors' samples. Recombination joined TRBV7-9 with TRBJ1-5. The CDR3 region has the sequence CASSSESNQPQHF.